These 20 T cell receptor beta chains share one sample of origin, sequenced in a study of blood T cell repertoires in COVID-19. Clones were sequenced by immunoSEQ multiplex PCR, and TCRdb holds only the in-frame ones, with some missing. This table holds about 220,000 clones, approximately 83% found once. Sequenced: peripheral blood. Source of these receptors: a woman aged 55-75 years with acute or convalescent COVID-19.

This chain connects TRBV7-3 to TRBJ2-3, with 10 bases lining up with TRBD2. The CDR3 is 15 amino acids. The V and J ends lost 5 bases and 2 bases, in that order; junction bases with no gene match: 4. CDR1 and CDR2 from the germline V gene are SGHTA and FQGTGA. The CDR3 coding sequence is TGTGCCAGCAGCCCAAGCGGGGGGGCCACAGATACGCAGTATTTT. It translates to CASSPSGGATDTQYF.

The rearrangement joins TRBV30 to TRBJ1-1, with 7 positions matching TRBD1. Germline V gene data show CDR1 as GTSNPN and CDR2 as SVGIG (reference sequence). Trimming took 7 bases from V and 1 from J; bases not matched to a gene: 6. The CDR3 is 13 amino acids. As DNA, the CDR3 is TGTGCCTATAGACAGGGATCGAACACTGAAGCTTTCTTT. Its protein product is CAYRQGSNTEAFF.

This chain joins TRBV5-5 and TRBJ1-1, with D tentatively TRBD1 (5 bases). The CDR3 extends over 15 amino acids. In germline, CDR1 is SGHKS, CDR2 YYEKEE (reference sequence). Trimming took 4 bases from V and 3 from J, leaving 16 bases between them. CDR3 DNA: TGTGCCAGCAGCCCGAATAGGGGCGGGGACACTGAAGCTTTCTTT. Amino acids: CASSPNRGGDTEAFF.

This chain joins TRBV10-3 and TRBJ2-1; 10 bases fit TRBD1. Germline V lookup: CDR1 ENHRY, CDR2 SYGVKD. V shed 5 bases, J shed 6 bases, and the junction held 4 bases outside the gene matches. CDR3 length equals 14 residues. The CDR3 DNA follows: TGTGCCATCAGTCGGGACAGGGGAGGCAATGAGCAGTTCTTC. Translating gives CAISRDRGGNEQFF.

CDR3 in DNA: TGTGCCAGTAGTTCTGGGACAGGGGGGACAGATACGCAGTATTTT. This codes for CASSSGTGGTDTQYF. The rearrangement links TRBV19 to TRBJ2-3; 11 bases align to TRBD1. The CDR3 is 15 amino acids. The V and J ends lost 5 bases and 3 bases, in that order; junction bases with no gene match: 4. Per the germline V gene, CDR1 is LNHDA and CDR2 is SQIVND (reference sequence).

The chain links TRBV5-6 to TRBJ2-7; no reliable D call. The CDR3 loop spans 14 amino acids. Germline CDR1 is SGHDT and CDR2 is YYEEEE. V lost 2 bases to trimming and J lost 9 bases, with 18 bases between them. The CDR3 here is CASSFSPQADMQYF. As DNA, the CDR3 is TGTGCCAGCAGCTTCTCCCCCCAAGCTGACATGCAGTACTTC.

The chain is built from TRBV4-3 and TRBJ1-4; 9 bases fit TRBD1. The junction had 8 bases not matched to a gene; V was cut back by 3 bases and J by 6 bases. Looked up from germline, CDR1 is LGHNA and CDR2 is YSLEER. CDR3 length equals 16 residues. The chain's CDR3 is CASSQGPGTGYEKLFF. Here the CDR3 DNA reads TGCGCCAGCAGCCAGGGGCCTGGGACAGGGTATGAAAAACTGTTTTTT.

The rearrangement links TRBV12-3 or TRBV12-4 to TRBJ2-7; D not resolved. The CDR3 runs 12 residues. Trimming took off 2 bases at V and 3 bases at J, with 5 bases between the two ends. In nucleotides, the CDR3 is TGTGCCAGCAGTTTAAATCACTACGAGCAGTACTTC. Protein product: CASSLNHYEQYF.

The rearrangement joins TRBV27 to TRBJ2-7, with TRBD1 matching over 10 bases. CDR1 is MNHEY, CDR2 SMNVEV, per germline (reference sequence). J lost 2 bases, V lost 0 bases, and 10 bases had no gene match. The CDR3 consists of 18 residues. The CDR3 nucleotides read TGTGCCAGCAGTTTATCCGGGACAGGGGCAAGAATAGCCTACGAGCAGTACTTC. Translated, it gives CASSLSGTGARIAYEQYF.

The V call is TRBV5-6, the J call TRBJ1-4; 7 bases are shared with TRBD1. Germline assignment: CDR1 SGHDT and CDR2 YYEEEE. The trim removed 2 bases at V and 0 bases at J, leaving 4 bases unmatched. This CDR3 region has 16 residues. CDR3 sequence reads: CASSFRTGSTNEKLFF. The CDR3 nucleotides read TGTGCCAGCAGCTTTCGGACAGGCTCAACTAATGAAAAACTGTTTTTT.

This sequence joins TRBV29-1 and TRBJ1-1; TRBD1 is a possible D gene (5 bases). This CDR3 is built from 15 residues. V shed 4 bases and J shed 2 bases, with 17 bases lying between them. The germline CDR1 and CDR2 sequences are SQVTM and ANQGSEA. As DNA, the CDR3 is TGCAGCGTTGCTAAGCGTTCCACAGGTAACACTGAAGCTTTCTTT. Protein sequence: CSVAKRSTGNTEAFF.

The CDR3 spells CASSLTGEHQPQHF. In DNA, the CDR3 is TGTGCCAGCAGTTTGACAGGGGAGCATCAGCCCCAGCATTTT. V usage is TRBV27 and J usage is TRBJ1-5; 8 bases map to TRBD1. The junction had 3 bases not matched to a gene; V was cut back by 3 bases and J by 5 bases. Per germline, CDR1 MNHEY and CDR2 SMNVEV (reference sequence). There are 14 residues in the CDR3.

This rearrangement joins TRBV5-4 to TRBJ2-2, with a tentative D call TRBD1 (7 bases). The CDR3 runs to 16 residues. Germline values: CDR1 SGHNT, CDR2 YYREEE (reference sequence). V lost 4 bases to trimming and J lost 5 bases, with 18 bases between them. The CDR3 nucleotides read TGTGCCAGCAGCCCCATGGCGGGACAGAAGACCGGGGAGCTGTTTTTT. Its protein product is CASSPMAGQKTGELFF.

The V and J genes are TRBV5-4 and TRBJ1-1; D is possibly TRBD1 (5 bases). The germline V gene has CDR1 SGHNT and CDR2 YYREEE (reference sequence). Trimming removed 0 bases at V and 8 bases at J, with 11 bases between. CDR3 length equals 13 residues. The CDR3 protein is CASSLGGEAEAFF. Written as DNA, the CDR3 is TGTGCCAGCAGCTTGGGAGGGGAGGCCGAAGCTTTCTTT.

The rearrangement joins TRBV6-1 to TRBJ1-1, with D possibly TRBD1 on 5 matching bases. The germline V and J ends were trimmed by 3 bases and 1 base, with 12 bases remaining between them. CDR3 length equals 15 residues. Germline V gene data show CDR1 as MNHNS and CDR2 as SASEGT. The CDR3, as DNA: TGTGCCAGCAGTGACAGGGCGGGGGGGAACACTGAAGCTTTCTTT. Translated, it gives CASSDRAGGNTEAFF.

This clone was seen once. The rearrangement uses TRBV11-2 and TRBJ2-1; 10 bases agree with TRBD2. In germline, CDR1 is SGHAT, CDR2 FQNNGV. CDR3 length equals 15 residues. Trimming cost V 1 base and J 10 bases; bases outside gene matches: 7. CDR3: CASSLATLAGGEQFF. The CDR3 DNA reads as TGTGCCAGCAGCTTAGCGACCTTAGCGGGGGGAGAGCAGTTCTTC.

V and J are TRBV19 and TRBJ2-5; 8 nucleotides align to TRBD2. Per germline, CDR1 LNHDA and CDR2 SQIVND (reference sequence). This CDR3 region has 13 residues. V was pared by 4 bases and J by 5 bases, with 3 bases of the junction left unmatched. The CDR3 nucleotides read TGTGCCAGTAGTACCGGGACTAGTGAGACCCAGTACTTC. Its translation: CASSTGTSETQYF.

This sequence joins TRBV7-2 and TRBJ2-3; 8 nucleotides agree with TRBD2. The J segment lost 2 bases and the V segment lost 1 base, leaving 5 bases of the junction unmatched. The CDR3 runs to 16 residues. Germline values: CDR1 SGHTA, CDR2 FQGNSA. CDR3 residues: CASSLVKRGTTDTQYF. CDR3 nucleotide sequence: TGTGCCAGCAGCTTAGTGAAGCGGGGGACCACAGATACGCAGTATTTT.

The CDR3 spells CASSLDVGGSARNTEAFF. The CDR3 nucleotides read TGCGCCAGCAGCTTGGACGTCGGGGGAAGTGCGAGGAACACTGAAGCTTTCTTT. This chain links TRBV5-1 with TRBJ1-1, with D possibly being TRBD1 (5 bases). Germline V gene lookup returns CDR1 SGHRS and CDR2 YFSETQ. The CDR3 runs to 18 residues. V shed 0 bases and J shed 1 base, with 19 bases lying between them.

V and J are TRBV28 and TRBJ1-5, with D tentatively TRBD1 (6 bases). This CDR3 contains 15 residues. The germline V gene has CDR1 MDHEN and CDR2 SYDVKM. V dropped 3 bases and J dropped 7 bases, with 16 bases sitting between them. The CDR3 sequence: CASSFRGASWQPQHF. CDR3 bases: TGTGCCAGCAGTTTTCGGGGGGCTTCGTGGCAGCCCCAGCATTTT.